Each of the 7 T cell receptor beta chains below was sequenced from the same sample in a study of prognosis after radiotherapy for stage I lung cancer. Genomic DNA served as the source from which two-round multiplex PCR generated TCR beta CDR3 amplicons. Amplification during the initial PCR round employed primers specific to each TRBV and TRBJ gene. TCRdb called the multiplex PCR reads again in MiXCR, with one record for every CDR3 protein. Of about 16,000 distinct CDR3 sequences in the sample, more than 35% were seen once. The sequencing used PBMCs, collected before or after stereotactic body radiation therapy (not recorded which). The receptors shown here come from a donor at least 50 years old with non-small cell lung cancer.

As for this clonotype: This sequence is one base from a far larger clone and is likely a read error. This CDR3 is CASSRSANERFF. The CDR3 DNA sequence: TGTGCCAGCAGCCGCTCTGCGAATGAGCGGTTCTTC. This chain connects TRBV3-1 to TRBJ2-4; D is perhaps TRBD2 (5 bases). Germline CDR1 is LGHDT and CDR2 is YNNKEL (reference sequence). The length of the CDR3 is 12 residues.

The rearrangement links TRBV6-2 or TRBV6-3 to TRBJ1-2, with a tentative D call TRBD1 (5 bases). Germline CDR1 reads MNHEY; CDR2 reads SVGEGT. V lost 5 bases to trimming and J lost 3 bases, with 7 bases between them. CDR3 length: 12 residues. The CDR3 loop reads CASSDSYYGYTF. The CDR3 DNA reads TGTGCCAGCAGTGACAGTTACTATGGCTACACCTTC.

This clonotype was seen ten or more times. CDR3 loop: CASSRFGTSGLSSYNEQFF. The DNA of the CDR3 is TGTGCCAGCAGCCGATTCGGGACTAGCGGGTTGAGCTCCTACAATGAGCAGTTCTTC. The V and J genes are TRBV5-6 and TRBJ2-1; 12 bases line up with TRBD2. The CDR3 spans 19 residues. V lost 4 bases and J lost 0; bases outside the gene matches: 11. Germline CDR1 and CDR2: SGHDT and YYEEEE.

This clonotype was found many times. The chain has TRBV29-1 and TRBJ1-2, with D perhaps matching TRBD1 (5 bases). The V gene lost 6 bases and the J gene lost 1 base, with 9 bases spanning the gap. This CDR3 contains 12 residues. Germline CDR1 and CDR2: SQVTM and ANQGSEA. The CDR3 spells CSVGHLNYGYTF. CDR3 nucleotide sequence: TGCAGCGTGGGGCACCTTAACTATGGCTACACCTTC.

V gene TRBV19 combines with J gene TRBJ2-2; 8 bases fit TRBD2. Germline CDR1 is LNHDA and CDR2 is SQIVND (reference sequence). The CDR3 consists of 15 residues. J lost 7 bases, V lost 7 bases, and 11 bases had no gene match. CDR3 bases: TGTGCCAGTATAGGAAATAGCGGGATTCTCGGGGAGCTGTTTTTT. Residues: CASIGNSGILGELFF.

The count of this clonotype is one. The CDR3 spells CASSSRGQETQYF. The CDR3 DNA reads as TGTGCCAGCAGCTCTCGGGGACAAGAGACCCAGTACTTC. The chain combines TRBV7-8 with TRBJ2-5, with a tentative D call TRBD2 (5 bases). The CDR3 is 13 residues long. CDR1 is SGHVS, CDR2 FQNEAQ, per germline. V lost 4 bases, J lost 2 bases, and 8 bases lay in between.

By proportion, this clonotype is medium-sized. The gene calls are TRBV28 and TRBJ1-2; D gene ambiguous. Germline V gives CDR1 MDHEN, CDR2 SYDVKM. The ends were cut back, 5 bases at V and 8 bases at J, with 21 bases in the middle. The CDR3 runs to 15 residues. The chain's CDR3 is CASSPLGVNLSGYTF. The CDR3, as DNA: TGTGCCAGCAGTCCCCTCGGCGTTAACCTGTCCGGCTACACCTTC.